The present TCR beta chain was sequenced within a study of shared clonotypes between healthy human individuals. Whole-study results and caveats: Researchers sampled blood only, noting tissue repertoires likely differ. Deeper or shallower sequencing was expected to change how clonotypes are shared among donors.

The authors ran unsorted PBMC replicate PCRs on roughly 330 ng DNA, approximately 30,000 T cell genomes. Method: immunoSEQ multiplex PCR; TCRdb's copy keeps in-frame clones and lacks some. This sample has some 530,000 clones, with around four fifths found just once. Worth noting for this clone: Its antigen is undetermined.

The V end was cut by 1 base, the J end by 5 bases, with 11 bases between. The CDR3 length is 15 residues. Germline CDR1 is MGHRA and CDR2 is YSYEKL. Everyone who donated was a Caucasian adult who lived in Nashville, Tennessee. The sequence derives from a woman aged 40-49 years in good health. Some clones in this sample may be carry-over from other donors' samples. The V call is TRBV4-1, the J call TRBJ2-2, with D possibly called TRBD1 or TRBD2 (6 bases each). The sequenced material came from PBMCs. In DNA form, the CDR3 reads TGCGCCAGCAGCCAAGGAGGGGGGTGGACCGGGGAGCTGTTTTTT. This encodes CASSQGGGWTGELFF.